Below are 12 T cell receptor beta chains sequenced from a single sample in a study of blood T cell repertoires in COVID-19. TCRdb's copy holds only in-frame clones and misses some; the assay was immunoSEQ multiplex PCR. The sample holds approximately 63,000 clones, 80% to 90% seen once. The sample comprised peripheral blood. The receptors were sampled from a woman aged 80 or over with acute or convalescent COVID-19.

The chain employs TRBV7-9 and TRBJ2-3, with 12 bases lining up with TRBD2. This CDR3 is 15 amino acids long. With 6 bases clipped from V and 2 bases from J, the junction kept 3 bases outside the gene matches. Looked up from germline, CDR1 is SEHNR and CDR2 is FQNEAQ (reference sequence). The CDR3 sequence: CASRGLAGPTDTQYF. CDR3 DNA: TGTGCCAGCAGGGGACTAGCGGGTCCCACAGATACGCAGTATTTT.

DNA of the CDR3: TGCGCCAGCAGCTTGTCTATGTCACTAGCGGTCTTGAATGAGCAGTTCTTC. Its protein is CASSLSMSLAVLNEQFF. V is TRBV5-1 and J is TRBJ2-1, with 8 bases matching TRBD2. J gave up 7 bases and V 1 base, and 13 bases lay outside the gene matches. The V gene's germline CDR1 is SGHRS and CDR2 YFSETQ. This CDR3 region has 17 residues.

This clone was seen more than once but under ten times. The chain carries TRBV3-1 (or the pseudogene TRBV3-2) and TRBJ2-4, with D hard to call. Trimming left V 4 bases short and J 0 bases short, with 10 bases between. From germline, CDR1 is LGHDT and CDR2 YNNKEL (reference sequence). This CDR3 is built from 15 residues. As DNA, the CDR3 is TGTGCCAGCAGCCCTAACACTATAGCCAAAAACATTCAGTACTTC. Protein: CASSPNTIAKNIQYF.

The V and J genes are TRBV2 and TRBJ2-2; D is perhaps TRBD2 (6 bases). The CDR3 consists of 13 residues. Trimming took off 6 bases at V and 1 base at J, with 6 bases between the two ends. Germline CDR1 and CDR2: SNHLY and FYNNEI. The CDR3 bases are TGTGCCAGCAGGGGACTGAACACCGGGGAGCTGTTTTTT. It yields the protein CASRGLNTGELFF.

This chain links TRBV27 with TRBJ2-1; no firm D call. CDR1 is MNHEY and CDR2 is SMNVEV in the germline V gene (reference sequence). V lost 4 bases and J 8 bases, leaving 6 bases between the germline ends. The CDR3 consists of 11 residues. DNA of the CDR3: TGTGCCAGCAGTTCTGAGTATGAGCAGTTCTTC. This codes for CASSSEYEQFF.

The rearrangement joins TRBV3-1 (or the pseudogene TRBV3-2) to TRBJ1-2; 9 nucleotides align to TRBD1. Germline CDR1 is LGHDT and CDR2 is YNNKEL (reference sequence). CDR3 length: 16 amino acids. V trimming: 1 base; J trimming: 8 bases; junction bases outside the gene matches: 11. CDR3 bases: TGTGCCAGCAGCCAAGCGTCCGGGACAGGGAAGGGAGGCTACACCTTC. It translates to CASSQASGTGKGGYTF.

The J gene is TRBJ1-2, the V gene TRBV11-3; a possible D gene is TRBD1 (5 bases). The V gene lost 1 base and the J gene lost 0 bases, with 9 bases spanning the gap. CDR1 and CDR2 (germline): SGHNT, YENEEA. This CDR3 contains 15 residues. For the CDR3, the DNA is TGTGCCAGCAGCTTAGGCGGGGGAACTAACTATGGCTACACCTTC. Its translation is CASSLGGGTNYGYTF.

The chain recombines TRBV28 with TRBJ2-7, with 8 bases identical to TRBD1. J was trimmed by 6 bases and V by 9 bases; bases with no gene match: 7. The CDR3 contains 12 residues. The germline CDR1 and CDR2 sequences are MDHEN and SYDVKM. The DNA of the CDR3 is TGTGCCAGTAACAGGGGGAGAGTCGAGCAGTACTTC. Translation gives CASNRGRVEQYF. Full variable domain (remainder filled in from reference TRBV28 and TRBJ2-7): DVKVTQSSRYLVKRTGEKVFLECVQDMDHENMFWYRQDPGLGLRLIYFSYDVKMKEKGDIPEGYSVSREKKERFSLILESASTNQTSMYLCASNRGRVEQYFGPGTRLTVT.

V and J are TRBV7-2 and TRBJ2-4, with D unclear. Germline-derived CDR1 and CDR2 are SGHTA and FQGNSA. Trimming pared 8 bases from V and 5 bases from J, leaving 13 bases between. There are 13 residues in the CDR3. The CDR3 region is CASALGRQNIQYF. The CDR3 nucleotides read TGTGCCAGCGCCCTAGGTCGCCAAAACATTCAGTACTTC.

The J gene is TRBJ2-1, the V gene TRBV24-1; no firm D call. Germline lookup yields CDR1 KGHDR and CDR2 SFDVKD. Trimming shortened V by 5 bases and J by 1 base, and 11 bases separated the two germline ends. The CDR3 totals 15 residues. This CDR3 reads CATSGRQASYNEQFF. The DNA of the CDR3 is TGTGCCACCAGTGGTCGGCAGGCTTCCTACAATGAGCAGTTCTTC.

This clone was picked up a small number of times. The gene calls are TRBV6-4 and TRBJ2-1, with D possibly being TRBD2 (6 bases). Germline CDR1 and CDR2: MRHNA and SNTAGT. V lost 4 bases to trimming and J lost 2 bases, with 12 bases between them. This CDR3 has 15 residues. This CDR3 is CASSVLAGPYNEQFF. DNA for the CDR3: TGTGCCAGCAGTGTTTTGGCGGGACCCTACAATGAGCAGTTCTTC.

CDR3: CASSLGSRVYNEQFF. The DNA for the CDR3 is TGTGCCAGCAGCTTAGGCTCGAGGGTTTACAATGAGCAGTTCTTC. The chain carries TRBV7-7 and TRBJ2-1; weak D call: TRBD2 (5 bases). V was cut by 1 base and J by 4 bases, with 11 bases left in between. The CDR3 extends over 15 amino acids. CDR1 is SSHAT and CDR2 is FNYEAQ in the germline V gene (reference sequence). Full variable domain (missing parts from reference TRBV7-7 and TRBJ2-1): GAGVSQSPRYKVTKRGQDVTLRCDPISSHATLYWYQQALGQGPEFLTYFNYEAQPDKSGLPSDRFSAERPEGSISTLTIQRTEQRDSAMYRCASSLGSRVYNEQFFGPGTRLTVL.